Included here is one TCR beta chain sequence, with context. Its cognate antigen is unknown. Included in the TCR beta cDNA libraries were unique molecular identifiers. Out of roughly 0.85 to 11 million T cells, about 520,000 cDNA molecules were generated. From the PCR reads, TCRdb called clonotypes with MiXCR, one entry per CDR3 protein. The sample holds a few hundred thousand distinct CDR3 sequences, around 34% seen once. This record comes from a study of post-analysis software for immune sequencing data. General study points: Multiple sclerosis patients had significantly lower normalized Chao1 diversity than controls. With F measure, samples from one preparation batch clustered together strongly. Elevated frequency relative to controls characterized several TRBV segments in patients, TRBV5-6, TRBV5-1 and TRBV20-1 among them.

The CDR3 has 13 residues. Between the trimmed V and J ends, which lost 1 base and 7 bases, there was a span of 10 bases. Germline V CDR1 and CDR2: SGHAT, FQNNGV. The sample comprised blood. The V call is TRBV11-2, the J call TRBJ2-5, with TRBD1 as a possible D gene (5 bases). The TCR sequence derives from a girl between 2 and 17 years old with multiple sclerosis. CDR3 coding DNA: TGTGCCAGCAGCTTAGTGTTGCAGGGGACCCAGTACTTC. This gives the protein CASSLVLQGTQYF.